The 28 T cell receptor beta chains presented below share a single source sample, sequenced in a study of CD8 T cells in Susac syndrome. The RNA, 0.5 to 1 ug, was put through reverse transcription using random hexamers. Using its own MiXCR run on the immunoSEQ multiplex PCR reads, TCRdb lists one record per CDR3 protein. The repertoire holds approximately 50,000 distinct CDR3 sequences, 95% seen once, with less than 0.8% in the top ten. Material: CD8+ T cells from PBMCs. These receptors all stem from a human donor with Susac syndrome.

This chain uses TRBV7-7 with TRBJ2-2; TRBD2 matches at 8 bases. CDR3 length equals 16 residues. Trimming at V came to 5 bases and at J to 5 bases, leaving 10 bases not matched to a gene. CDR1 is SSHAT, CDR2 FNYEAQ, per germline (reference sequence). CDR3 sequence reads: CASSPSGTSLTGELFF. CDR3 coding DNA: TGTGCCAGCAGCCCGTCCGGGACTAGTCTTACCGGGGAGCTGTTTTTT.

V gene TRBV7-9 combines with J gene TRBJ2-3; D may match TRBD1 or TRBD2 (6 bases each). V was trimmed by 5 bases and J by 2 bases, leaving 17 bases between them. CDR1 and CDR2 (germline): SEHNR, FQNEAQ (reference sequence). The CDR3 covers 16 residues. The CDR3 spells CASSGAGQTFTDTQYF. The CDR3, as DNA: TGTGCCAGCAGCGGGGCGGGACAAACCTTCACAGATACGCAGTATTTT.

The J gene is TRBJ2-3, the V gene TRBV10-3; D possibly matches TRBD1 or TRBD2 (5 bases each). Trimming took 5 bases from V and 2 from J, leaving 20 bases between them. This CDR3 has 17 residues. Germline V gene sequence: CDR1 ENHRY, CDR2 SYGVKD. CDR3 amino acids: CAISYEESGTFTDTQYF. As DNA, the CDR3 is TGTGCCATCAGTTACGAGGAATCCGGGACCTTCACAGATACGCAGTATTTT.

The gene calls are TRBV5-1 and TRBJ2-3; no clear D gene. V was trimmed by 6 bases and J by 2 bases, leaving 16 bases between them. Germline CDR1 is SGHRS and CDR2 is YFSETQ. CDR3 length: 15 amino acids. The CDR3 reads CASKVGPRTTDTQYF. The CDR3 region has the DNA TGCGCCAGCAAAGTCGGGCCTCGAACCACAGATACGCAGTATTTT.

The chain is built from TRBV14 and TRBJ2-5; TRBD2 matches at 7 bases. With 1 base clipped from V and 10 bases from J, the junction kept 6 bases outside the gene matches. The germline CDR1 and CDR2 sequences are SGHDN and FVKESK. This CDR3 has 13 residues. Here the CDR3 DNA reads TGTGCCAGCAGCCAAGTCCATGGGGGGGGCCAGTACTTC. Translating gives CASSQVHGGGQYF. The full variable domain, in which reference TRBV14 and TRBJ2-5 provide the parts outside the CDR3, is EAGVTQFPSHSVIEKGQTVTLRCDPISGHDNLYWYRRVMGKEIKFLLHFVKESKQDESGMPNNRFLAERTGGTYSTLKVQPAELEDSGVYFCASSQVHGGGQYFGPGTRLLVL.

CDR3 sequence reads: CASSEDRAPYQPQHF. The CDR3 DNA follows: TGTGCCAGCAGCGAAGACAGGGCCCCTTATCAGCCCCAGCATTTT. The rearrangement joins TRBV5-6 to TRBJ1-5, with 7 bases matching TRBD1. This CDR3 is 15 amino acids long. The germline V gene has CDR1 SGHDT and CDR2 YYEEEE. Germline trimming cut 4 bases from V and 5 bases from J; bases unmatched to any gene: 9.

The rearrangement links TRBV30 to TRBJ2-7; tentatively, D is TRBD1 (5 bases). The CDR3 runs 14 residues. V gave up 0 bases and J gave up 6 bases, with 15 bases separating them. In germline, CDR1 is GTSNPN, CDR2 SVGIG (reference sequence). CDR3 in amino acids: CAWSVRVGSREQYF. The CDR3 DNA reads as TGTGCCTGGAGTGTCAGGGTGGGATCCCGCGAGCAGTACTTC. Full variable domain (outside the CDR3, taken from reference TRBV30 and TRBJ2-7): SQTIHQWPATLVQPVGSPLSLECTVEGTSNPNLYWYRQAAGRGLQLLFYSVGIGQISSEVPQNLSASRPQDRQFILSSKKLLLSDSGFYLCAWSVRVGSREQYFGPGTRLTVT.

This chain uses TRBV28 with TRBJ1-2; 8 nucleotides align to TRBD1. This CDR3 is 12 amino acids long. Germline V gene sequence: CDR1 MDHEN, CDR2 SYDVKM. V dropped 3 bases and J dropped 8; count of bases not matched to a gene: 2. CDR3 amino acids: CASSFSGGGYTF. The CDR3 DNA is TGTGCCAGCAGTTTTTCAGGGGGCGGCTACACCTTC.

CDR3 sequence: CASEVAGDYEQYF. For the CDR3, the DNA is TGTGCTAGTGAGGTAGCGGGGGACTACGAGCAGTACTTC. This rearrangement joins TRBV12-5 to TRBJ2-7, with TRBD2 identical over 9 bases. Germline trimming cut 7 bases from V and 3 bases from J; bases unmatched to any gene: 4. This CDR3 comprises 13 residues. The germline gives CDR1 LGHNT, CDR2 FRNRAP.

The rearrangement uses TRBV9 and TRBJ2-4; weak D call: TRBD2 (5 bases). The CDR3 totals 15 residues. From germline, CDR1 is SGDLS and CDR2 YYNGEE. The germline V and J ends were trimmed by 0 bases and 0 bases, with 7 bases remaining between them. The CDR3 DNA is TGTGCCAGCAGCGTAGCAGGACTAGCCAAAAACATTCAGTACTTC. Its protein is CASSVAGLAKNIQYF.

V and J are TRBV6-5 and TRBJ1-5; D unresolved. CDR3 length: 16 amino acids. CDR1 and CDR2 (germline): MNHEY, SVGAGI. V lost 0 bases to trimming and J lost 2 bases, with 11 bases between them. This chain's CDR3 is CASSYSAYRGNQPQHF. The CDR3 nucleotides are TGTGCCAGCAGTTACTCGGCCTACCGGGGCAATCAGCCCCAGCATTTT.

V usage is TRBV13 and J usage is TRBJ2-7, with no clear D. The germline V gene encodes CDR1 PRHDT and CDR2 FYEKMQ (reference sequence). The V and J ends lost 1 base and 6 bases respectively, with 7 bases between them. The CDR3 runs 12 residues. CDR3 nucleotide sequence: TGTGCCAGCAGCTTAGTTCTTGGCGAGCAGTACTTC. Residues: CASSLVLGEQYF.

The rearrangement links TRBV29-1 to TRBJ2-1, with TRBD1 matching 8 bases. CDR1 is SQVTM, CDR2 ANQGSEA, per germline. The V gene end was trimmed by 1 base and the J gene end by 4 bases; junction bases not matched to a gene: 9. The CDR3 has 16 residues. The CDR3 loop is CSVEGGTGLMYNEQFF. The DNA of the CDR3 is TGCAGCGTTGAAGGGGGGACAGGTTTGATGTACAATGAGCAGTTCTTC.

This clonotype appeared once. The rearrangement uses TRBV9 and TRBJ2-2; TRBD2 is a possible D gene (8 bases). V lost 0 bases and J lost 3, with 15 bases in between. Germline loops: CDR1 SGDLS, CDR2 YYNGEE. This CDR3 spans 17 amino acids. The CDR3 protein is CASSVEGAGGHTGELFF. The CDR3 DNA reads TGTGCCAGCAGCGTAGAGGGGGCGGGGGGCCACACCGGGGAGCTGTTTTTT.

The genes are TRBV28 and TRBJ2-3; 14 bases line up with TRBD2. Trimming removed 0 bases from V and 3 bases from J; junction bases left unmatched: 14. The CDR3 is made up of 21 amino acids. Germline CDR1 and CDR2: MDHEN and SYDVKM. CDR3 bases: TGTGCCAGCAGTTTATGGTCCCGGACTAGCGGGGGGCTCCCTATTACAGATACGCAGTATTTT. This gives the protein CASSLWSRTSGGLPITDTQYF.

V and J are TRBV12-3 or TRBV12-4 and TRBJ1-1, with TRBD1 as a possible D gene (6 bases). V lost 6 bases and J lost 4, with 15 bases in between. The CDR3 runs 14 residues. The CDR3 DNA is TGTGCCAGCAGCCCTCGCGGACAGAGCACTGAAGCTTTCTTT. Residues: CASSPRGQSTEAFF.

The CDR3 nucleotides read TGTGCCAGCAGAGCGGGACCAACTTCACCCCTCCACTTT. Protein: CASRAGPTSPLHF. The chain recombines TRBV12-3 or TRBV12-4 with TRBJ1-6; D is possibly TRBD1 (5 bases). The length of the CDR3 is 13 residues. The ends were cut back, 6 bases at V and 9 bases at J, with 12 bases in the middle.

The chain has TRBV7-9 and TRBJ2-1, with no clear D. V dropped 2 bases and J dropped 5 bases, with 10 bases sitting between them. The CDR3 is made up of 14 amino acids. CDR1 and CDR2 (germline): SEHNR, FQNEAQ (reference sequence). CDR3: CASSLLGSNNEQFF. For the CDR3, the DNA is TGTGCCAGCAGCTTACTGGGCAGTAACAATGAGCAGTTCTTC. The whole variable domain, remainder taken from reference TRBV7-9 and TRBJ2-1, is DTGVSQNPRHKITKRGQNVTFRCDPISEHNRLYWYRQTLGQGPEFLTYFQNEAQLEKSRLLSDRFSAERPKGSFSTLEIQRTEQGDSAMYLCASSLLGSNNEQFFGPGTRLTVL.

V gene TRBV11-2 combines with J gene TRBJ2-7; weak D call: TRBD2 (5 bases). CDR3 length equals 17 residues. The ends were cut back, 1 base at V and 2 bases at J, with 18 bases in the middle. Germline CDR1 reads SGHAT; CDR2 reads FQNNGV. Here the CDR3 DNA reads TGTGCCAGCAGCTTAGGTAAATCTAGCTTCAAGGCCTACGAGCAGTACTTC. Its protein product is CASSLGKSSFKAYEQYF.

V is TRBV30 and J is TRBJ1-5, with unresolved D. Trimming took 2 bases from V and 2 from J, leaving 13 bases between them. CDR1 is GTSNPN, CDR2 SVGIG, per germline (reference sequence). The length of the CDR3 is 15 residues. CDR3 sequence reads: CAWSPPGRGNQPQHF. CDR3 in DNA: TGTGCCTGGAGTCCCCCCGGGAGGGGCAATCAGCCCCAGCATTTT.

The V and J genes are TRBV27 and TRBJ1-1; the match to TRBD1 covers 11 bases. Germline V gives CDR1 MNHEY, CDR2 SMNVEV (reference sequence). The length of the CDR3 is 15 residues. The trim removed 5 bases at V and 10 bases at J, leaving 12 bases unmatched. The CDR3 loop reads CASSPSRTGGAGAFF. CDR3 in DNA: TGTGCCAGCAGTCCTTCGCGGACAGGGGGCGCGGGAGCTTTCTTT.

The chain couples TRBV4-1 to TRBJ2-7; no clear D gene. CDR1 and CDR2 from the germline V gene are MGHRA and YSYEKL. The V end was cut by 4 bases, the J end by 3 bases, with 10 bases between. This CDR3 contains 13 residues. CDR3 DNA: TGCGCCAGCAGCCCCCACCGGAACTACGAGCAGTACTTC. Amino acid sequence: CASSPHRNYEQYF.

The rearrangement links TRBV10-3 to TRBJ2-2; D is ambiguous. Per germline, CDR1 ENHRY and CDR2 SYGVKD. The V end was cut by 4 bases, the J end by 1 base, with 4 bases between. There are 13 residues in the CDR3. Here the CDR3 reads CAISGGNTGELFF. The DNA for the CDR3 is TGTGCCATCAGTGGGGGGAACACCGGGGAGCTGTTTTTT.

The chain combines TRBV20-1 with TRBJ2-7, with D possibly being TRBD1 (6 bases). Between the trimmed V and J ends, which lost 0 bases and 1 base, there was a span of 10 bases. CDR3 length: 14 residues. The germline gives CDR1 DFQATT, CDR2 SNEGSKA (reference sequence). The CDR3 DNA reads TGCAGTGCTAGAGAATCAGGGGTTTCCTACGAGCAGTACTTC. Translation: CSARESGVSYEQYF.

The chain links TRBV6-1 to TRBJ2-5; either TRBD1 or TRBD2 may fit D (5 bases each). The germline V gene has CDR1 MNHNS and CDR2 SASEGT. This CDR3 has 15 residues. Trimming stripped 3 bases from V and 0 bases from J, with 11 bases between. The CDR3 region is CASSEGTDYQETQYF. CDR3 sequence (DNA): TGTGCCAGCAGTGAGGGGACGGACTACCAAGAGACCCAGTACTTC.

This clonotype was counted once. The J gene is TRBJ2-5, the V gene TRBV20-1; 9 bases are a match to TRBD2. Germline V gene data show CDR1 as DFQATT and CDR2 as SNEGSKA (reference sequence). CDR3 length: 12 residues. V lost 2 bases and J lost 5; bases outside the gene matches: 0. CDR3 loop: CSARLAGETQYF. Here the CDR3 DNA reads TGCAGTGCTAGACTAGCGGGGGAGACCCAGTACTTC.

J is TRBJ1-2 and V is TRBV5-4; no definite D call. Germline loops: CDR1 SGHNT, CDR2 YYREEE (reference sequence). Trimming pared 0 bases from V and 4 bases from J, leaving 4 bases between. The CDR3 totals 12 residues. The CDR3 is CASSLDFYGYTF. The DNA for the CDR3 is TGTGCCAGCAGCTTGGACTTCTATGGCTACACCTTC.

The count of this clonotype is one. This chain joins TRBV25-1 and TRBJ2-7, with 10 bases aligning to TRBD1. The trim removed 6 bases at V and 5 bases at J, leaving 10 bases unmatched. The CDR3 contains 15 residues. Germline lookup yields CDR1 MGHDK and CDR2 SYGVNS. The CDR3 DNA sequence: TGTGCCAGCAGGGGACAGGGGATGGTAGGGCACGAGCAGTACTTC. This gives the protein CASRGQGMVGHEQYF.